These 10 T cell receptor beta chains were all obtained from the same sample, sequenced in a study of cytomegalovirus exposure and HLA in healthy donors. The PCR used 60 Vbeta and 13 Jbeta primers. Only in-frame clones appear in the TCRdb table, and some are missing; sequencing was by immunoSEQ multiplex PCR. The table has about 150,000 clones, roughly 78% seen once. Sample: PBMCs. All receptors derive from a man aged 45 to 65 in good health and CMV-seropositive.

The rearrangement joins TRBV19 to TRBJ2-7; possible D gene TRBD2, 5 bases. V was clipped by 3 bases and J by 3 bases, with 15 bases between them. CDR1 is LNHDA, CDR2 SQIVND, per germline (reference sequence). CDR3 length: 15 amino acids. The CDR3 region is CASSMTLRALYEQYF. In DNA form, the CDR3 reads TGTGCCAGTAGTATGACGTTGCGGGCCCTCTACGAGCAGTACTTC.

CDR3 coding DNA: TGCGCCAGCAGCTTGCGAAGAGGAGCAGATACGCAGTATTTT. As protein: CASSLRRGADTQYF. The chain recombines TRBV5-1 with TRBJ2-3; no reliable D call. Germline-derived CDR1 and CDR2 are SGHRS and YFSETQ. This CDR3 is 14 amino acids long. V dropped 1 base and J dropped 4 bases, with 10 bases sitting between them.

The CDR3 loop is CASSLRVHEQYF. In DNA, the CDR3 is TGTGCCAGCAGCTTAAGAGTCCACGAGCAGTACTTC. This sequence joins TRBV7-9 and TRBJ2-5; D ambiguous. The tail of the sequence fits TRBJ2-7 better, so the J call may be wrong. Germline CDR1 is SEHNR and CDR2 is FQNEAQ (reference sequence). The CDR3 consists of 12 residues.

CDR3 in DNA: TGTGCCAGCTCACCGCAGGGACGGGGGTACGAGCAGTACTTC. It translates to CASSPQGRGYEQYF. This chain connects TRBV18 to TRBJ2-7, with D possibly TRBD2 on 6 matching bases. Germline values: CDR1 KGHSH, CDR2 LQKENI. The CDR3 loop spans 14 amino acids. Trimming cost V 3 bases and J 4 bases, with 13 bases left between them.

The chain links TRBV6-1 to TRBJ2-2, with 13 bases aligning to TRBD2. The germline V gene has CDR1 MNHNS and CDR2 SASEGT. This CDR3 comprises 20 residues. Trimming cost V 4 bases and J 5 bases; bases outside gene matches: 16. The CDR3 region has the DNA TGTGCCAGCAGTGGGCAAAGGACCGGGACTAGCGGGATCTATACCGGGGAGCTGTTTTTT. Its translation: CASSGQRTGTSGIYTGELFF.

The chain employs TRBV7-9 and TRBJ2-1; 9 bases agree with TRBD2. The length of the CDR3 is 15 residues. The V gene end was trimmed by 5 bases and the J gene end by 3 bases; junction bases not matched to a gene: 5. CDR1 is SEHNR, CDR2 FQNEAQ, per germline (reference sequence). DNA for the CDR3: TGTGCCAGCAGCGAGGGACTAGCTGACTACAATGAGCAGTTCTTC. It encodes CASSEGLADYNEQFF.

A note on this clone: Distinct nucleotide sequences in the sample also encode this CDR3. For the CDR3, the DNA is TGTGCCAGCTCACCATTCGTTCGAGCGGGAGGGCTCACAGATACGCAGTATTTT. Protein product: CASSPFVRAGGLTDTQYF. The rearrangement uses TRBV18 and TRBJ2-3, with 10 bases aligning to TRBD2. V dropped 2 bases and J dropped 2; count of bases not matched to a gene: 10. CDR1 KGHSH and CDR2 LQKENI come from the germline V gene. This CDR3 contains 18 residues.

The genes are TRBV27 and TRBJ1-1; no clear D. Trimming shortened V by 4 bases and J by 5 bases, and 11 bases separated the two germline ends. The CDR3 is 13 amino acids. Germline CDR1 reads MNHEY; CDR2 reads SMNVEV (reference sequence). This CDR3 reads CASSSRGMTEAFF. In DNA, the CDR3 is TGTGCCAGCAGTTCCCGAGGAATGACTGAAGCTTTCTTT.

This clone showed up just a few times. V gene TRBV27 combines with J gene TRBJ2-7; possibly TRBD1 for D (5 bases). Deletions cut 2 bases from V and 2 bases from J, with 13 bases between. There are 15 residues in the CDR3. Germline V gene data show CDR1 as MNHEY and CDR2 as SMNVEV (reference sequence). CDR3 residues: CASSLRQGLPYEQYF. Written as DNA, the CDR3 is TGTGCCAGCAGTTTACGGCAGGGATTACCCTACGAGCAGTACTTC.

V is TRBV2 and J is TRBJ1-2; 8 nucleotides match TRBD1. Per germline, CDR1 SNHLY and CDR2 FYNNEI. V dropped 5 bases and J dropped 3; count of bases not matched to a gene: 8. The CDR3 sequence is 15 residues long. CDR3 DNA sequence: TGTGCCAGCAGTTTAAGACAGGGGAATGACTATGGCTACACCTTC. The encoded protein is CASSLRQGNDYGYTF.